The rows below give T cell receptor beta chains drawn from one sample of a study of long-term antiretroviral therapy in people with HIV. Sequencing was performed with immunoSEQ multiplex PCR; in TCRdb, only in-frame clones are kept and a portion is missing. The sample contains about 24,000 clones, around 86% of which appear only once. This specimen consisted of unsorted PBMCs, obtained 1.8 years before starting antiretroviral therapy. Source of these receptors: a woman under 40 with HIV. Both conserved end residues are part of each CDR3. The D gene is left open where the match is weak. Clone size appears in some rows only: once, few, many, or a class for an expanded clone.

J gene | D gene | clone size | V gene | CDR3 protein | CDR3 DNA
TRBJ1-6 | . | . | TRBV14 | CASSLRGVFAPLHF | TGTGCCAGCAGCCTGAGGGGGGTATTTGCACCCCTCCACTTT
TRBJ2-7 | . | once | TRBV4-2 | CASSQDLRTGSSYEQYF | TGTGCCAGCAGCCAAGACTTAAGGACGGGGAGCTCCTACGAGCAGTACTTC
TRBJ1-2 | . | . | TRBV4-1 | CASSQGPGTNYGYTF | TGCGCCAGCAGCCAAGGTCCAGGGACTAACTATGGCTACACCTTC
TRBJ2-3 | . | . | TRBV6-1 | CASSVGTPADTQYF | TGTGCCAGCAGTGTCGGGACTCCTGCGGATACGCAGTATTTT
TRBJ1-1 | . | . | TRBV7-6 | CASRPTEALNTEAFF | TGTGCCAGCAGACCGACAGAAGCCCTCAACACTGAAGCTTTCTTT
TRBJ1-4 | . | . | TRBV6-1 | CASSVLGGFNEKLFF | TGTGCCAGCAGTGTTCTCGGCGGATTTAATGAAAAACTGTTTTTT
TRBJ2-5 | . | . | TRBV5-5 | CASSYSPGSGESQYF | TGTGCCAGCAGTTATTCCCCCGGGTCGGGAGAGTCCCAGTACTTC
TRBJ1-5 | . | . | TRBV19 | CASRGGTHPQHF | TGTGCCAGTAGGGGGGGGACCCATCCCCAGCATTTT
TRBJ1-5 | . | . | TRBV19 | CASSIIKGSSKPQHF | TGTGCCAGTAGTATCATAAAGGGGTCTTCGAAGCCCCAGCATTTT
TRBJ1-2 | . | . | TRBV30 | CAWSLQTNYGYTF | TGTGCCTGGTCTCTCCAGACGAACTATGGCTACACCTTC
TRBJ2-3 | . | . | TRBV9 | CASSDPSSTDTQYF | TGTGCCAGCAGCGACCCGTCTAGCACAGATACGCAGTATTTT
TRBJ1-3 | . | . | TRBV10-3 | CAIRSATEGGNTIYF | TGTGCCATCAGGAGCGCGACAGAAGGCGGAAACACCATATATTTT
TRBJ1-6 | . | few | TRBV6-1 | CASSADATGRLGNSPLHF | TGTGCCAGCAGTGCGGACGCAACAGGGCGTCTAGGAAATTCACCCCTCCACTTT
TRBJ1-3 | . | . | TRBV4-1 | CASSQFGGRNTIYF | TGCGCCAGCAGCCAATTTGGTGGAAGAAACACCATATATTTT
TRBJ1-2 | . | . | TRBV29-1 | CSVVQEDNYGYTF | TGCAGCGTTGTCCAGGAGGATAACTATGGCTACACCTTC
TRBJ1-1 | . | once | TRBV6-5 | CASSSPGRNTEAFF | TGTGCCAGCAGTTCCCCGGGGAGGAACACTGAAGCTTTCTTT
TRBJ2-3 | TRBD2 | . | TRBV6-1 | CASSVLAGSDTQYF | TGTGCCAGCAGTGTCCTAGCGGGGTCAGATACGCAGTATTTT
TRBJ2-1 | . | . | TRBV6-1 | CASSTTGNDNEQFF | TGTGCCAGCAGTACGACAGGTAATGACAATGAGCAGTTCTTC
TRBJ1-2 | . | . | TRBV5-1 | CASSFRQGNYGYTF | TGCGCCAGCAGCTTCCGGCAGGGGAACTATGGCTACACCTTC
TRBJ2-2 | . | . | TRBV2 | CASRPFLGTNTGELFF | TGTGCCAGCAGACCTTTTCTAGGGACGAACACCGGGGAGCTGTTTTTT
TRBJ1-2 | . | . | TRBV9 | CASSSRVYGYTF | TGTGCCAGCAGCAGCAGGGTCTATGGCTACACCTTC
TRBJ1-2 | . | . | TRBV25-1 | CASSPETWLNYGYTF | TGTGCCAGCAGTCCCGAGACATGGCTAAACTATGGCTACACCTTC
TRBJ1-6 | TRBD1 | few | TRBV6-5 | CASSYGDSYNSPLHF | TGTGCCAGCAGTTATGGGGACAGCTATAATTCACCCCTCCACTTT
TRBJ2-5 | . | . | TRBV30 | CAWSVGPWETQYF | TGTGCCTGGAGTGTAGGACCTTGGGAGACCCAGTACTTC
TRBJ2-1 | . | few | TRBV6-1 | CASSVRDTTPNEQFF | TGTGCCAGCAGTGTCCGGGACACAACCCCAAATGAGCAGTTCTTC
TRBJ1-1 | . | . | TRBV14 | CASSPLGGGYEAFF | TGTGCCAGCAGCCCCCTGGGAGGGGGGTATGAAGCTTTCTTT
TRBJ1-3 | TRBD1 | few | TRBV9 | CASSPGTAPGNTIYF | TGTGCCAGCAGCCCAGGGACAGCCCCTGGAAACACCATATATTTT
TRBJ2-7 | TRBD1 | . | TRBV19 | CASSIRDRGLYEQYF | TGTGCCAGTAGTATCCGGGACAGGGGTTTGTACGAGCAGTACTTC
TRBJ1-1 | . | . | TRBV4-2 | CASSQGGPEAFF | TGTGCCAGCAGCCAAGGGGGACCTGAAGCTTTCTTT
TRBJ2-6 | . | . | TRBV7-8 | CASSASGANVLTF | TGTGCCAGCAGCGCCTCTGGGGCCAACGTCCTGACTTTC
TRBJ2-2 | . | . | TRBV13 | CASSLRQGTGELFF | TGTGCCAGCAGCTTACGCCAGGGAACCGGGGAGCTGTTTTTT
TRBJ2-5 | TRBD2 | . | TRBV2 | CAGISGGSPQETQYF | TGTGCCGGAATTAGCGGGGGGAGTCCTCAAGAGACCCAGTACTTC
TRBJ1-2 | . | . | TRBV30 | CAWSGTRGSLNYGYTF | TGTGCCTGGAGCGGGACAAGGGGTTCCCTTAACTATGGCTACACCTTC
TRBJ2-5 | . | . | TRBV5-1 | CASSITPLYQETQYF | TGCGCCAGCAGCATAACTCCCCTGTACCAAGAGACCCAGTACTTC
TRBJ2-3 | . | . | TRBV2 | CASSAETSRGYTQYF | TGTGCCAGCAGTGCGGAGACTAGTAGAGGCTATACGCAGTATTTT
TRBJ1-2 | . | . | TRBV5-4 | CASSPPIANYGYTF | TGTGCCAGCAGCCCTCCAATAGCTAACTATGGCTACACCTTC
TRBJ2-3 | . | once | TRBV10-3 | CAISEPHGTDTQYF | TGTGCCATCAGTGAGCCCCACGGCACAGATACGCAGTATTTT
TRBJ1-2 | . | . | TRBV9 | CASSVVSGNGYTF | TGTGCCAGCAGCGTAGTTTCGGGGAATGGCTACACCTTC
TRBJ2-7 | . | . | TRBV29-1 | CSVELAGRNYEQYF | TGCAGCGTTGAATTGGCAGGGAGGAACTACGAGCAGTACTTC
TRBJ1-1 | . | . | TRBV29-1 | CSAGRGDTEAFF | TGCAGCGCCGGACGGGGGGACACTGAAGCTTTCTTT
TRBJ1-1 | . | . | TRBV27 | CASSWGAGGTEAFF | TGTGCCAGCAGTTGGGGGGCTGGGGGCACTGAAGCTTTCTTT
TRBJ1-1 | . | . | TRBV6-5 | CASSLHSSTEAFF | TGTGCCAGCAGTTTACATTCTAGCACTGAAGCTTTCTTT
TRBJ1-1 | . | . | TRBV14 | CASSQLIGPPSTEAFF | TGTGCCAGCAGCCAACTCATTGGGCCCCCCAGCACTGAAGCTTTCTTT
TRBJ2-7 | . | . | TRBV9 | CASSVATGREQYF | TGTGCCAGCAGCGTAGCCACAGGGCGCGAGCAGTACTTC
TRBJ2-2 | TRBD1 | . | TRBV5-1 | CASSWGTGGTGELFF | TGCGCCAGCAGCTGGGGGACAGGGGGGACCGGGGAGCTGTTTTTT
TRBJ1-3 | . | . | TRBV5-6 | CASSLPGLGGNTIYF | TGTGCCAGCAGCTTGCCAGGGCTCGGTGGAAACACCATATATTTT
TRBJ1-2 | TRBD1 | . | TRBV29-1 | CSVDGGTGYGYTF | TGCAGCGTTGATGGGGGGACAGGCTATGGCTACACCTTC
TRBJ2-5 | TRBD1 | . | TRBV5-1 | CASSLDRGEETQYF | TGCGCCAGCAGCTTGGACAGGGGGGAAGAGACCCAGTACTTC
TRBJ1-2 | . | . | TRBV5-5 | CASSPGDSANYGYTF | TGTGCCAGCAGCCCCGGGGACTCCGCCAACTATGGCTACACCTTC
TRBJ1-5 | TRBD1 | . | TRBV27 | CASSPWTGMSNQPQHF | TGTGCCAGCAGTCCGTGGACAGGGATGAGCAATCAGCCCCAGCATTTT
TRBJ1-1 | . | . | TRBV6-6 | CASSYSSPNTEAFF | TGTGCCAGCAGTTACTCGTCCCCGAACACTGAAGCTTTCTTT
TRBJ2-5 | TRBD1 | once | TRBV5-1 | CASSVGQPQETQYF | TGCGCCAGCAGCGTGGGACAGCCCCAAGAGACCCAGTACTTC
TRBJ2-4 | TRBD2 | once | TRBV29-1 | CSVETSGNIQYF | TGCAGCGTTGAGACTAGCGGGAACATTCAGTACTTC
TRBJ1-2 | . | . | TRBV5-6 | CASRGEIHGYTF | TGTGCCAGCAGGGGGGAGATCCATGGCTACACCTTC
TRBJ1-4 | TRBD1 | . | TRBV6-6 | CASSYSGDRGQLFF | TGTGCCAGCAGTTACTCGGGAGACAGGGGCCAACTGTTTTTT